Listed below are T cell receptor beta chains from one sample, sequenced in a study of response to subunit inactivated influenza vaccine. TCRdb re-analysed the RT-PCR reads in MiXCR, keeping a single row per CDR3 protein. Among 450,000 to 600,000 distinct CDR3 sequences listed, 16% were seen once. The sample in question was CD4+ T cells sorted from PBMCs, obtained less than 30 months after vaccination. The receptor set was obtained from a man between 50 and 70 years old who received an inactivated influenza vaccine. Both conserved end residues are part of each CDR3. Fields, in order: clone size, D gene, V gene, J gene, CDR3 DNA, CDR3 protein. The D gene is left open where the match is weak. Expanded clones get a size class; other rows say once, few or many, or leave the size out.

size: few
D: .
V: TRBV4-2
J: TRBJ1-3
DNA: TGTGCCAGCAGCCAAGAGGTCCGGGGGGGACGCACCATATATTTT
CDR3: CASSQEVRGGRTIYF

size: .
D: TRBD1
V: TRBV5-5
J: TRBJ1-1
DNA: TGTGCCAGCAGCCCTAGTTCTCCCGGGACAGTGAACACTGAAGCTTTCTTT
CDR3: CASSPSSPGTVNTEAFF

size: .
D: TRBD2
V: TRBV5-1
J: TRBJ2-2
DNA: TGCGCCAGCAGCACGGGACTAGCGGGAGCCACCGGGGAGCTGTTTTTT
CDR3: CASSTGLAGATGELFF

size: few
D: .
V: TRBV5-8
J: TRBJ1-2
DNA: TGTGCCAGCAGCCGACAGGAGGCGGGCTATGGCTACACCTTC
CDR3: CASSRQEAGYGYTF

size: few
D: TRBD2
V: TRBV7-2
J: TRBJ2-1
DNA: TGTGCCAGCAGCACCGGGACTAGCGTCGGCTCCTACAATGAGCAGTTCTTC
CDR3: CASSTGTSVGSYNEQFF

size: .
D: TRBD2
V: TRBV6-2/TRBV6-3
J: TRBJ2-2
DNA: TGTGCCAGCAGAATACTAGCGGTTGGCGGGGAGCTGTTTTTT
CDR3: CASRILAVGGELFF

size: few
D: .
V: TRBV10-3
J: TRBJ2-2
DNA: TGTGCCATTCCAGCGAGGGGTCTCCACTTCACCGGGGAGCTGTTTTTT
CDR3: CAIPARGLHFTGELFF

size: .
D: .
V: TRBV28
J: TRBJ2-1
DNA: TGTGCCAGCAGTTCCCCCCCCCATGAGCAGTTCTTC
CDR3: CASSSPPHEQFF

size: .
D: .
V: TRBV2
J: TRBJ2-7
DNA: TGTGCCAGCAATCCCGACAGGCCCTACGAGCAGTACTTC
CDR3: CASNPDRPYEQYF

size: .
D: .
V: TRBV20-1
J: TRBJ1-3
DNA: TGCAGTGCTAGAGGGCAGGGAGACGGTGGAAACACCATATATTTT
CDR3: CSARGQGDGGNTIYF

size: few
D: .
V: TRBV7-9
J: TRBJ1-1
DNA: TGTGCCAGCAGCATAAACCCCAGCACCTCCACTGAAGCTTTCTTT
CDR3: CASSINPSTSTEAFF

size: .
D: .
V: TRBV12-3/TRBV12-4
J: TRBJ1-6
DNA: TGTGCCAGCAGTTTAGCCACGTCAGCCAGTAGGAATTCACCCCTCCACTTT
CDR3: CASSLATSASRNSPLHF

size: .
D: TRBD1
V: TRBV7-9
J: TRBJ1-5
DNA: TGTGCCAGCAGCACAGGACAGGGGCAGCCCCAGCATTTT
CDR3: CASSTGQGQPQHF

size: .
D: .
V: TRBV29-1
J: TRBJ2-3
DNA: TGCAGCGTAGCCTTTAACACAGATACGCAGTATTTT
CDR3: CSVAFNTDTQYF

size: .
D: TRBD2
V: TRBV3-1
J: TRBJ2-5
DNA: TGTGCCAGCAGCCAAGATCCGAGCGGGGGGCGTGTGACCCAGTACTTC
CDR3: CASSQDPSGGRVTQYF

size: few
D: .
V: TRBV12-3/TRBV12-4
J: TRBJ2-6
DNA: TGTGCCAGCAGCACATCTAGCAGCTCTGGGGCCAACGTCCTGACTTTC
CDR3: CASSTSSSSGANVLTF

size: .
D: TRBD1
V: TRBV5-1
J: TRBJ1-3
DNA: TGCGCCAGCAGCCAGGCCGGACAGGGTGGTGGAAACACCATATATTTT
CDR3: CASSQAGQGGGNTIYF

size: .
D: TRBD2
V: TRBV12-3/TRBV12-4
J: TRBJ2-1
DNA: TGTGCCAGCAGCCCTAGCGGGGGGGCCTTGTATGAGCAGTTCTTC
CDR3: CASSPSGGALYEQFF

size: few
D: .
V: TRBV4-2
J: TRBJ1-3
DNA: TGTGCCAGCAGCCAAGCCAGTAGGACAAGGACCTTTGGAAACACCATATATTTT
CDR3: CASSQASRTRTFGNTIYF

size: .
D: .
V: TRBV20-1
J: TRBJ2-3
DNA: TGCAGTGCTCCTTTGAAGCGGGCCGACACAGATACGCAGTATTTT
CDR3: CSAPLKRADTDTQYF

size: .
D: .
V: TRBV29-1
J: TRBJ1-5
DNA: TGCAGCGGCGGACAGCCCAATCAGCCCCAGCATTTT
CDR3: CSGGQPNQPQHF

size: few
D: .
V: TRBV4-3
J: TRBJ1-2
DNA: TGCGCCAGCAGCCAAGATTGGAGGGAAGGAGGCTACACCTTC
CDR3: CASSQDWREGGYTF

size: many
D: .
V: TRBV24-1
J: TRBJ2-1
DNA: TGTGCCACCAGTCGGGCCGGAGGTAGCAATGAGCAGTTCTTC
CDR3: CATSRAGGSNEQFF

size: few
D: TRBD2
V: TRBV6-5
J: TRBJ2-2
DNA: TGTGCCAGCAGTTACTCGGCCCTAGCGGGCACCGGGGAGCTGTTTTTT
CDR3: CASSYSALAGTGELFF

size: few
D: .
V: TRBV18
J: TRBJ2-1
DNA: TGTGCCAGCTCGGAAAGCGGAAACCTATACAATGAGCAGTTCTTC
CDR3: CASSESGNLYNEQFF

size: many
D: .
V: TRBV12-3/TRBV12-4
J: TRBJ1-4
DNA: TGTGCCAGCAGCTTAAATGAAAAACTGTTTTTT
CDR3: CASSLNEKLFF

size: few
D: .
V: TRBV10-3
J: TRBJ2-1
DNA: TGTGCCACCCTACCCACTGGCGCAGTCGGCAATGAGCAGTTCTTC
CDR3: CATLPTGAVGNEQFF

size: .
D: .
V: TRBV29-1
J: TRBJ1-5
DNA: TGCAGCGTTGCCCGCGACGACGGACTCAATCAGCCCCAGCATTTT
CDR3: CSVARDDGLNQPQHF

size: .
D: .
V: TRBV5-1
J: TRBJ1-5
DNA: TGCGCCAGCAGCTTGGATGGCGGCACAGGGCCCCAGCATTTT
CDR3: CASSLDGGTGPQHF

size: .
D: TRBD2
V: TRBV6-2/TRBV6-3
J: TRBJ2-5
DNA: TGTGCCAGCAGGCTCTTAGCGGGAGCGGAGACCCAGTACTTC
CDR3: CASRLLAGAETQYF

size: .
D: TRBD2
V: TRBV28
J: TRBJ2-1
DNA: TGTGCCAGCAGTGTATCGCCGGGACTAGCATCCTACAATGAGCAGTTCTTC
CDR3: CASSVSPGLASYNEQFF

size: .
D: TRBD2
V: TRBV4-3
J: TRBJ2-5
DNA: TGCGCCAGCAGCCAAGGATCTAGCGGGGGGCAAGAGACCCAGTACTTC
CDR3: CASSQGSSGGQETQYF

size: few
D: .
V: TRBV29-1
J: TRBJ2-2
DNA: TGCAGCGTTGAAAAGGACAGCACCGGGGAGCTGTTTTTT
CDR3: CSVEKDSTGELFF

size: .
D: .
V: TRBV9
J: TRBJ2-1
DNA: TGTGCCAGCAGCGTAGAACACCTAGCAGAGCAGTTCTTC
CDR3: CASSVEHLAEQFF

size: many
D: .
V: TRBV28
J: TRBJ2-5
DNA: TGTGCCAGCAGTTTGATTAGCGGCCGAGAGACCCAGTACTTC
CDR3: CASSLISGRETQYF

size: .
D: TRBD1
V: TRBV28
J: TRBJ2-2
DNA: TGTGCCAGCAGGCCTAAGTGGGGACAGGGGACAACCGGGGAGCTGTTTTTT
CDR3: CASRPKWGQGTTGELFF

size: .
D: .
V: TRBV20-1
J: TRBJ2-3
DNA: TGCAGTGCTAGGCGCGCACCCGGCGGCACAGATACGCAGTATTTT
CDR3: CSARRAPGGTDTQYF

size: few
D: .
V: TRBV10-3
J: TRBJ2-5
DNA: TGTGCCATCAGCGAAGCGCCAGGAGAGACCCAGTACTTC
CDR3: CAISEAPGETQYF

size: few
D: .
V: TRBV30
J: TRBJ2-7
DNA: TGTGCCTGGGAGGCTAGGGACGAGCAGTACTTC
CDR3: CAWEARDEQYF

size: few
D: TRBD2
V: TRBV11-2
J: TRBJ2-3
DNA: TGTGCCAGCAGCTCTAGCGGGGGGGTTGATACGCAGTATTTT
CDR3: CASSSSGGVDTQYF

size: .
D: .
V: TRBV4-1
J: TRBJ2-3
DNA: TGCGCCAGCAGCCAAAGGCAGGCCGCAGATACGCAGTATTTT
CDR3: CASSQRQAADTQYF

size: many
D: .
V: TRBV11-2
J: TRBJ1-2
DNA: TGTGCCAGCAGCTTGGACCAGGGTCTCTATGGCTACACCTTC
CDR3: CASSLDQGLYGYTF

size: .
D: .
V: TRBV30
J: TRBJ2-5
DNA: TGTGCCTGGAGTGAGGACCGAGTAGTGGAGACCCAGTACTTC
CDR3: CAWSEDRVVETQYF

size: .
D: TRBD2
V: TRBV29-1
J: TRBJ2-2
DNA: TGCAGCGTTGAGACTAGCGAGCTATCCTCCGCCGGGGAGCTGTTTTTT
CDR3: CSVETSELSSAGELFF

size: few
D: TRBD1
V: TRBV20-1
J: TRBJ2-5
DNA: TGCAGTGCTAGGACCGGGACAGGGGGCTTGGAGACCCAGTACTTC
CDR3: CSARTGTGGLETQYF

size: .
D: .
V: TRBV10-3
J: TRBJ2-3
DNA: TGTGCCTCCAGTGGGGTGACGAGCACAGATACGCAGTATTTT
CDR3: CASSGVTSTDTQYF

size: few
D: .
V: TRBV5-1
J: TRBJ1-3
DNA: TGCGCCAGCAGCTTGGGGCAGCCTAACTCTGGAAACACCATATATTTT
CDR3: CASSLGQPNSGNTIYF

size: .
D: .
V: TRBV10-3
J: TRBJ1-3
DNA: TGTGCCATCAGTGTGTCAGGGGTTGCTGGAAACACCATATATTTT
CDR3: CAISVSGVAGNTIYF

size: many
D: .
V: TRBV7-2
J: TRBJ2-7
DNA: TGTGCCAGCAGCTTATACGAGTTGGGCGAGCAGTACTTC
CDR3: CASSLYELGEQYF

size: few
D: TRBD2
V: TRBV6-1
J: TRBJ2-7
DNA: TGTGCCAGCAGGAATAGCGGGGGGCCCGCGTACGAGCAGTACTTC
CDR3: CASRNSGGPAYEQYF

size: few
D: TRBD1
V: TRBV4-2
J: TRBJ1-1
DNA: TGTGCCAGCAGCCAAGTGGGACAGATGAACACTGAAGCTTTCTTT
CDR3: CASSQVGQMNTEAFF